A selection of T cell receptor beta chains follows, all from one sample in a study of lymphopenia after photon versus proton radiotherapy. The table came from immunoSEQ multiplex PCR; TCRdb's copy has only in-frame clones and leaves some out. The sample has about 45,000 clones; over 75% are singletons. Sample: peripheral blood, taken from a patient treated with photon-based radiotherapy. Receptors were obtained from a man aged 40-55 years with gastric cancer. Both conserved end residues are part of each CDR3.

v_gene,j_gene,CDR3aa
TRBV10-3,TRBJ2-1,CAISGTSGNEQFF
TRBV5-1,TRBJ2-3,CASSLEGISTDTQYF
TRBV30,TRBJ2-2,CAWSRGNTGELFF
TRBV5-1,TRBJ2-6,CASSFGGLGANVLTF
TRBV7-9,TRBJ1-4,CASSLAGRETNEKLFF
TRBV19,TRBJ1-6,CASSMGETFDGTLHF
TRBV5-6,TRBJ1-5,CASSFGTGGNQPQHF
TRBV7-2,TRBJ2-1,CASSWSGTGPVEQFF
TRBV7-9,TRBJ2-2,CAFAKRGTGANTGELFF
TRBV7-2,TRBJ1-1,CASSSNLNTEAFF
TRBV4-1,TRBJ2-5,CASSQDSAGGYQETQYF
TRBV5-4,TRBJ2-1,CASSRNRDRGQVEQFF
TRBV20-1,TRBJ2-7,CSATESYEQYF
TRBV21-1,TRBJ1-1,CASSTWTVNTEAFF
TRBV19,TRBJ1-2,CASRPGMGYGYTF
TRBV5-1,TRBJ1-1,CASSRANTEAFF
TRBV18,TRBJ1-2,CASSPGQGRLTYGYTF
TRBV9,TRBJ1-5,CASSGRDGSPQHF
TRBV11-1,TRBJ1-2,CASSQGQYGYTF
TRBV7-7,TRBJ2-5,CASSLAQGPQYF
TRBV9,TRBJ2-3,CASSVGDTQYF
TRBV19,TRBJ2-2,CASSIGPGAGELFF
TRBV4-3,TRBJ2-1,CASSQDSGRGSNEQFF
TRBV28,TRBJ2-1,CASSINPSSYNEQFF
TRBV6-5,TRBJ2-3,CASSASVMYTDTQYF
TRBV18,TRBJ2-5,CASSRLGPRTSGGASETQYF
TRBV7-2,TRBJ2-7,CASSLAEGRYEQYF
TRBV6-1,TRBJ2-1,CASSARGDEQFF
TRBV7-6,TRBJ1-4,CASSARQLEKLFF
TRBV7-8,TRBJ1-3,CASSLAGTASSGNTIYF
TRBV19,TRBJ1-1,CASSIVAGGAFF
TRBV18,TRBJ2-5,CASSPGTEQETQYF
TRBV19,TRBJ1-1,CASSIGGNTEAFF